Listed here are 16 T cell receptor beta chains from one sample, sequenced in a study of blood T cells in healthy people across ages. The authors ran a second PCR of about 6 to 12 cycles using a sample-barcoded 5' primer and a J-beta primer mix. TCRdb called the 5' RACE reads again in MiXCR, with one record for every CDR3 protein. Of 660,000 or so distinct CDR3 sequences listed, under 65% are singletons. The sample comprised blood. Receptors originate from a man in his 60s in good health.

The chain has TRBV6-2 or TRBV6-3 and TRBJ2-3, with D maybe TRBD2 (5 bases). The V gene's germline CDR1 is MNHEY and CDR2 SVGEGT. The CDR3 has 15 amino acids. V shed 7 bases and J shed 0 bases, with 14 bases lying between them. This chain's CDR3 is CASISRLASTDTQYF. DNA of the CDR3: TGTGCCAGCATTTCCCGGCTAGCTAGCACAGATACGCAGTATTTT.

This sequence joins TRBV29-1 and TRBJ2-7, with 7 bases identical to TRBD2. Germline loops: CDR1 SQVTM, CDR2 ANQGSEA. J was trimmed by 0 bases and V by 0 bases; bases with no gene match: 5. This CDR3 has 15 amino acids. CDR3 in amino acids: CSVEDGGGSSYEQYF. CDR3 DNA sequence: TGCAGCGTTGAAGATGGGGGGGGGAGCTCCTACGAGCAGTACTTC.

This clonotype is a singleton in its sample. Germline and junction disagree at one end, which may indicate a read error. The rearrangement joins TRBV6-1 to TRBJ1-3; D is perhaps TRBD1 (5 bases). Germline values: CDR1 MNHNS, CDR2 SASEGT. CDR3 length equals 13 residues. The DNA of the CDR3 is TGTGCCGGCAGTGAAGCAGGGGGAAACACCATATATTTT. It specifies CAGSEAGGNTIYF.

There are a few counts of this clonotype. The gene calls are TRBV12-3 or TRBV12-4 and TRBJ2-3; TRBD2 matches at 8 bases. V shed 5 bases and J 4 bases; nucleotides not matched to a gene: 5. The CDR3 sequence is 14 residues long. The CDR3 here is CASSGGGRADTQYF. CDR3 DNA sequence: TGTGCCAGCAGTGGCGGGGGGAGAGCAGATACGCAGTATTTT.

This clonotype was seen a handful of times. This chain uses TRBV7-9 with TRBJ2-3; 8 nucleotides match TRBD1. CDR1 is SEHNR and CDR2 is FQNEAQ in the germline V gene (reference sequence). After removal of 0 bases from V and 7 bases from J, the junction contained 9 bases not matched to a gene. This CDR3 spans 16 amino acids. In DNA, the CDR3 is TGTGCCAGCAGCTTAGCGTCAGGACAGGGTGGAAATACGCAGTATTTT. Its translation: CASSLASGQGGNTQYF.

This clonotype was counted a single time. This chain's CDR3 is CASSQGVASATDTQYF. CDR3 sequence (DNA): TGTGCCAGCAGCCAAGGTGTAGCGTCCGCCACAGATACGCAGTATTTT. V and J are TRBV4-2 and TRBJ2-3; TRBD2 is a possible D gene (5 bases). V lost 1 base to trimming and J lost 2 bases, with 13 bases between them. CDR3 size: 16 residues. Germline V CDR1 and CDR2: LGHNA, YNFKEQ.

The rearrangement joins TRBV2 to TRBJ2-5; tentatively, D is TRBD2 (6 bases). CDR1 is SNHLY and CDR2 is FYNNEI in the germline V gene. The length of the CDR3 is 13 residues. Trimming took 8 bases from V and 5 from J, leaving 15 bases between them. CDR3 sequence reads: CASGRSTGETQYF. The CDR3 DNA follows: TGTGCCAGCGGGAGGTCTACGGGGGAGACCCAGTACTTC.

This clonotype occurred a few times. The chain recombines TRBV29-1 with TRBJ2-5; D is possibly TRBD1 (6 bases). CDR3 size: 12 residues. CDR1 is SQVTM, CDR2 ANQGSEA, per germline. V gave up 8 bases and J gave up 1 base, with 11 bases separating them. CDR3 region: CSYGQFQETQYF. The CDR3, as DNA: TGCAGCTATGGACAGTTCCAAGAGACCCAGTACTTC.

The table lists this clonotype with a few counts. CDR3 in amino acids: CASSQEGWNTQYF. For the CDR3, the DNA is TGTGCCAGCAGCCAAGAAGGGTGGAATACGCAGTATTTT. The chain employs TRBV14 and TRBJ2-3; D uncertain. The V end was cut by 0 bases, the J end by 7 bases, with 8 bases between. CDR3 length equals 13 residues. The germline CDR1 and CDR2 sequences are SGHDN and FVKESK.

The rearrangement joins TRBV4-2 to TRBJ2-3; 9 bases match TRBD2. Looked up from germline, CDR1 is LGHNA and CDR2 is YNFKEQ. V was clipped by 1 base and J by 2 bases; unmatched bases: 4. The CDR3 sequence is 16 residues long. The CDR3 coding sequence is TGTGCCAGCAGCCAAGGTAGCGGGGGAGCCACAGATACGCAGTATTTT. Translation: CASSQGSGGATDTQYF.

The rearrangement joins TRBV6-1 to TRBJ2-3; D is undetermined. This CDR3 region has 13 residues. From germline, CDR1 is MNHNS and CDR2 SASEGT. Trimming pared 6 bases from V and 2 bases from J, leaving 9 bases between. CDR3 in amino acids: CASRRIITDTQYF. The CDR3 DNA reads TGTGCCAGCAGACGAATTATCACAGATACGCAGTATTTT.

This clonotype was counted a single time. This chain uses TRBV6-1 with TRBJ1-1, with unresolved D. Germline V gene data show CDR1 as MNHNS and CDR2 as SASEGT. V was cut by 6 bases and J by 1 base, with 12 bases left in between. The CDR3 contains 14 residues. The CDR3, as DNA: TGTGCCAGCAGGGCGAGAGGATGGAACACTGAAGCTTTCTTT. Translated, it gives CASRARGWNTEAFF.

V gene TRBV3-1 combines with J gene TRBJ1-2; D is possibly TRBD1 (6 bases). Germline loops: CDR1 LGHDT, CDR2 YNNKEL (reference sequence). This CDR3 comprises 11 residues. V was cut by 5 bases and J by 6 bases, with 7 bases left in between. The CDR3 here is CASSRGDGYTF. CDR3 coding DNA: TGTGCCAGCAGCAGGGGGGATGGCTACACCTTC.

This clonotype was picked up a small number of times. The CDR3 DNA follows: TGCAGCGTTGAATCTCGGCGGGCCAACGAGCAGTACTTC. This gives the protein CSVESRRANEQYF. This chain links TRBV29-1 with TRBJ2-7; tentative D call: TRBD2 (5 bases). The CDR3 is made up of 13 amino acids. V lost 2 bases to trimming and J lost 5 bases, with 13 bases between them. Per germline, CDR1 SQVTM and CDR2 ANQGSEA.

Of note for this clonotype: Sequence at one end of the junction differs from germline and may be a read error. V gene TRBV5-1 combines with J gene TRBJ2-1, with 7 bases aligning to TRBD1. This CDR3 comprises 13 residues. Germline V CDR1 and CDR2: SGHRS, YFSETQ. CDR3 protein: CASSQPTGNGQFF. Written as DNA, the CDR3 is TGCGCCAGCAGCCAGCCGACAGGGAATGGGCAGTTCTTC.

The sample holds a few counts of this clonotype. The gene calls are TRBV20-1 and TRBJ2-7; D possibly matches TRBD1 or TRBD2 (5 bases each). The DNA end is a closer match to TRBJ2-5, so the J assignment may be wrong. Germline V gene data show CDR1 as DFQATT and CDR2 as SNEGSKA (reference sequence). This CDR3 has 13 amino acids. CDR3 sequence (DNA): TGCAGTGCTAGAAAGGGACCTCACGGGACCCAGTACTTC. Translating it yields CSARKGPHGTQYF.